This TCR beta chain appears in the sequencing data of a study of blood T cell repertoires in COVID-19. Overall study: COVID-19 samples from acute and convalescent phases originated in the United States, Italy and Spain. Sample material is recorded as cDNA or gDNA derived from T cells, B-cell-depleted T cells, or PBMCs.

Original data processing: Amplifying reference gene primers gave estimates of nucleated cell counts. The protocol was immunoSEQ multiplex PCR, while the TCRdb copy is restricted to in-frame clones and leaves out a portion. The V and J calls and clone size were taken over from that table, and D and trimming were inferred from the DNA. The sample shows 200,000 to 300,000 clones, 84% of them seen only once. Trimming took 3 bases from V and 2 from J, leaving 11 bases between them. Germline loops: CDR1 DFQATT, CDR2 SNEGSKA (reference sequence). The CDR3 has 13 residues. The rearrangement links TRBV20-1 to TRBJ2-7, with D maybe TRBD2 (5 bases). The sample comprised peripheral blood. The receptor was isolated from a woman between 40 and 50 years old who had recovered from COVID-19. DNA of the CDR3: TGCAGTGCTAGTTCCCCGGGGACCTACGAGCAGTACTTC. Protein: CSASSPGTYEQYF.